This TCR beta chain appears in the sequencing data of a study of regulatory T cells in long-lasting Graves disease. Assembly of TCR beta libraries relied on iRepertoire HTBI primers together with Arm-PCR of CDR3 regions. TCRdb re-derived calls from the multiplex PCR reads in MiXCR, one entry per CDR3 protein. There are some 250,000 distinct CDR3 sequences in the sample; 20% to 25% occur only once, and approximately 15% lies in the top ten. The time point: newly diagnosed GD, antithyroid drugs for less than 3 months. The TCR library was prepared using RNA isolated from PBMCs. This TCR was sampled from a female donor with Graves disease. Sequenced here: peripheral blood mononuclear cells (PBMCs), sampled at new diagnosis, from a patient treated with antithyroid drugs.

DNA for the CDR3: TGTGCCAGCGAGACAGGGAGGGAAGCGGGAGCATATATGGGCGAGCAGTACTTC. Its translation is CASETGREAGAYMGEQYF. This chain uses TRBV7-9 with TRBJ2-7, with D possibly matching TRBD2 (8 bases). The V and J ends lost 8 bases and 6 bases respectively, with 32 bases between them. Germline lookup yields CDR1 SEHNR and CDR2 FQNEAQ (reference sequence). This CDR3 region has 18 residues.